This T cell receptor (beta chain) originates from a study of blood T cell repertoires in COVID-19. Overall study context: Samples taken during acute and convalescent COVID-19 were collected in the United States, Italy and Spain. PBMCs, B-cell-depleted T cells, or T cells were the source of the cDNA or gDNA that made up the material.

V lost 3 bases and J 2 bases, leaving 18 bases between the germline ends. CDR1 SGHNT and CDR2 YYREEE come from the germline V gene (reference sequence). The CDR3 length is 17 residues. As processed by the authors: Using reference gene primer amplification, nucleated cell counts were estimated. Method: immunoSEQ multiplex PCR; TCRdb's copy keeps in-frame clones and lacks some. The V and J calls and clone size come from that table; D and trimming were worked out from the DNA. This sample has about 59,000 clones; roughly 87% occur once, and the top ten carry 4.5% to 5.5%. The sequence was obtained from a man at least 80 years old in a cohort sampled during active COVID-19. Sample: peripheral blood. The chain links TRBV5-4 to TRBJ2-1, with a tentative D call TRBD2 (6 bases). The CDR3 DNA is TGTGCCAGCAGCTCACCTCTAGCGACCCCGACCTACAATGAGCAGTTCTTC. Its translation is CASSSPLATPTYNEQFF.